The 10 T cell receptor beta chains reported below all come from one sample, sequenced in a study of T cell responses to AZD1222 COVID-19 vaccine. The data were produced by immunoSEQ multiplex PCR, yet TCRdb's version contains in-frame clones alone and is incomplete. The table lists roughly 150,000 clones, about 91% of them singletons. Source: peripheral blood, taken 28 days after the second AZD1222 dose. These receptors were obtained from an adult who received the AZD1222 COVID-19 vaccine.

This chain connects TRBV19 to TRBJ2-1; the D gene is possibly TRBD2 (5 bases). The germline V gene has CDR1 LNHDA and CDR2 SQIVND (reference sequence). V lost 6 bases and J lost 5, with 14 bases in between. This CDR3 has 14 residues. The CDR3 reads CASRRETLNNEQFF. DNA for the CDR3: TGTGCCAGTAGACGGGAAACTTTAAACAATGAGCAGTTCTTC.

This clone was detected only once. V gene TRBV6-1 combines with J gene TRBJ1-5; the match to TRBD1 covers 7 bases. The CDR3 totals 14 residues. Looked up from germline, CDR1 is MNHNS and CDR2 is SASEGT. The J segment lost 10 bases and the V segment lost 2 bases, leaving 8 bases of the junction unmatched. The CDR3 protein is CASSEPRGTSPQHF. The CDR3 DNA sequence: TGTGCCAGCAGTGAACCCAGGGGGACTAGTCCCCAGCATTTT.

V and J are TRBV6-2 or TRBV6-3 and TRBJ2-3; 12 bases are a match to TRBD2. V dropped 0 bases and J dropped 10; count of bases not matched to a gene: 8. The germline V gene encodes CDR1 MNHEY and CDR2 SVGEGT. This CDR3 region has 16 residues. The CDR3 protein is CASSYSDLAGGHSQYF. The CDR3 DNA reads as TGTGCCAGCAGTTACTCGGATCTAGCGGGGGGGCACTCGCAGTATTTT.

V is TRBV6-5 and J is TRBJ2-5, with D tentatively TRBD2 (6 bases). This CDR3 is built from 13 residues. Germline lookup yields CDR1 MNHEY and CDR2 SVGAGI. V was clipped by 6 bases and J by 4 bases, with 12 bases between them. The CDR3 coding sequence is TGTGCCAGCAGACGCCACGGGGGAGAGACCCAGTACTTC. This codes for CASRRHGGETQYF.

The J gene is TRBJ1-2, the V gene TRBV27; tentative D call: TRBD1 (6 bases). The germline CDR1 and CDR2 sequences are MNHEY and SMNVEV (reference sequence). The V gene lost 7 bases and the J gene lost 7 bases, with 19 bases spanning the gap. The CDR3 covers 14 residues. In DNA, the CDR3 is TGTGCCAGCACCAACATAGGACAGACGAGTGGCTACACCTTC. Amino acid sequence: CASTNIGQTSGYTF.

The V gene is TRBV7-9, the J gene TRBJ1-2; D possibly corresponds to TRBD1 (5 bases). Trimming pared 3 bases from V and 2 bases from J, leaving 7 bases between. Germline loops: CDR1 SEHNR, CDR2 FQNEAQ (reference sequence). The CDR3 sequence is 13 residues long. The CDR3 reads CASSFGANYGYTF. Written as DNA, the CDR3 is TGTGCCAGCAGCTTTGGGGCGAACTATGGCTACACCTTC.

This clone was seen only once. The V call is TRBV7-2, the J call TRBJ2-1; D is undetermined. Trimming stripped 5 bases from V and 0 bases from J, with 2 bases between. From germline, CDR1 is SGHTA and CDR2 FQGNSA. This CDR3 region has 12 residues. CDR3 DNA sequence: TGTGCCAGCAGCCTCTCCTACAATGAGCAGTTCTTC. Protein: CASSLSYNEQFF.

The V gene is TRBV29-1, the J gene TRBJ1-1, with 9 bases matching TRBD1. Losses at the gene ends were 6 bases for V and 11 bases for J; bases not matched to a gene: 10. Germline V lookup: CDR1 SQVTM, CDR2 ANQGSEA. This CDR3 comprises 12 residues. The CDR3 reads CSVNRGRSWAFF. DNA for the CDR3: TGCAGCGTGAACAGGGGGCGAAGCTGGGCTTTCTTT. Complete variable domain (other parts from reference TRBV29-1 and TRBJ1-1): SAVISQKPSRDICQRGTSLTIQCQVDSQVTMMFWYRQQPGQSLTLIATANQGSEATYESGFVIDKFPISRPNLTFSTLTVSNMSPEDSSIYLCSVNRGRSWAFFGQGTRLTVV.

This clone was detected only once. The V call is TRBV27, the J call TRBJ2-7, with D possibly TRBD2 on 5 matching bases. Germline CDR1 reads MNHEY; CDR2 reads SMNVEV (reference sequence). The CDR3 runs 14 residues. Trimming cost V 8 bases and J 4 bases, with 18 bases left between them. In DNA, the CDR3 is TGTGCCAGCGCATGGGGAGTAGGACCTTACGAGCAGTACTTC. Translating it yields CASAWGVGPYEQYF.

This clone has only one observation. The chain links TRBV7-2 to TRBJ1-2, with a weak D call TRBD1 (6 bases). CDR3 size: 17 residues. CDR1 and CDR2 from the germline V gene are SGHTA and FQGNSA. Trimming took 0 bases from V and 4 from J, leaving 18 bases between them. The chain's CDR3 is CASSLAVWTEPLYGYTF. Here the CDR3 DNA reads TGTGCCAGCAGCTTAGCGGTTTGGACAGAGCCCCTCTATGGCTACACCTTC. Using reference TRBV7-2 and TRBJ1-2 for the parts outside the CDR3, the full variable domain is GAGVSQSPSNKVTEKGKDVELRCDPISGHTALYWYRQSLGQGLEFLIYFQGNSAPDKSGLPSDRFSAERTGGSVSTLTIQRTQQEDSAVYLCASSLAVWTEPLYGYTFGSGTRLTVV.